Below, 8 T cell receptor beta chains from the same sample are listed, as sequenced in a study of T cell responses to AZD1222 COVID-19 vaccine. The data were produced by immunoSEQ multiplex PCR, yet TCRdb's version contains in-frame clones alone and is incomplete. The sample contains 110,000 or so clones, about 89% of which appear only once. Source: peripheral blood, taken on day 0 of AZD1222 vaccination. The receptors were gathered from an adult in good health.

The chain joins TRBV7-9 to TRBJ2-7, with D perhaps being TRBD1 or TRBD2 (5 bases each). V was trimmed by 6 bases and J by 4 bases, leaving 13 bases between them. Germline CDR1 reads SEHNR; CDR2 reads FQNEAQ (reference sequence). The CDR3 sequence is 13 residues long. CDR3 in DNA: TGTGCCAGCAGAACCGGGACGGGGTACGAGCAGTACTTC. Its protein is CASRTGTGYEQYF.

This sequence joins TRBV19 and TRBJ1-6, with no clear D. This CDR3 has 14 amino acids. Trimming shortened V by 10 bases and J by 5 bases, and 15 bases separated the two germline ends. CDR1 and CDR2 from the germline V gene are LNHDA and SQIVND (reference sequence). CDR3 amino acids: CATGPGGHNSPLHF. The CDR3, as DNA: TGTGCCACCGGGCCCGGAGGCCATAATTCACCCCTCCACTTT.

This chain uses TRBV18 with TRBJ2-3; D remains unclear. V lost 2 bases and J lost 4, with 4 bases in between. Looked up from germline, CDR1 is KGHSH and CDR2 is LQKENI. The CDR3 has 12 residues. The CDR3 region is CASSPSSDTQYF. The CDR3 DNA sequence: TGTGCCAGCTCACCATCCTCAGATACGCAGTATTTT.

This rearrangement joins TRBV4-1 to TRBJ1-5; 7 nucleotides agree with TRBD1. Per germline, CDR1 MGHRA and CDR2 YSYEKL. V trimming: 0 bases; J trimming: 5 bases; junction bases outside the gene matches: 1. This CDR3 has 14 amino acids. CDR3 nucleotide sequence: TGCGCCAGCAGCCAAGACAGGGGGGATCAGCCCCAGCATTTT. Protein: CASSQDRGDQPQHF.

CDR3 nucleotides: TGTGCCAGCAGTGAATTTGGGCTCACGGGAGCTTTCTTT. The encoded protein is CASSEFGLTGAFF. The rearrangement uses TRBV6-1 and TRBJ1-1; D ambiguous. The germline V and J ends were trimmed by 2 bases and 10 bases, with 14 bases remaining between them. CDR3 length equals 13 residues. Germline CDR1 reads MNHNS; CDR2 reads SASEGT.

The gene calls are TRBV6-6 and TRBJ1-1, with TRBD1 identical over 8 bases. Germline CDR1 reads MNHNY; CDR2 reads SVGAGI (reference sequence). J was trimmed by 0 bases and V by 5 bases; bases with no gene match: 5. The CDR3 spans 15 residues. The CDR3 sequence is CASSLQGAVNTEAFF. The CDR3 DNA is TGTGCCAGCAGTCTGCAGGGGGCGGTGAACACTGAAGCTTTCTTT.

The chain combines TRBV10-3 with TRBJ2-1; D gene unclear. Germline lookup yields CDR1 ENHRY and CDR2 SYGVKD. The V gene lost 2 bases and the J gene lost 6 bases, with 11 bases spanning the gap. The CDR3 has 14 residues. This CDR3 is CAISERAGANEQFF. The CDR3 DNA follows: TGTGCCATCAGTGAGAGGGCAGGAGCCAATGAGCAGTTCTTC.

CDR3: CASSYRVQETQYF. In nucleotides, the CDR3 is TGTGCCAGCAGCTATAGGGTCCAAGAGACCCAGTACTTC. J is TRBJ2-5 and V is TRBV7-3; the D is unclear. Germline lookup yields CDR1 SGHTA and CDR2 FQGTGA. This CDR3 has 13 amino acids. Trimming stripped 4 bases from V and 1 base from J, with 7 bases between.